These 8 T cell receptor beta chains share one sample of origin, sequenced in a study of blood T cell repertoires in COVID-19. Clones were sequenced by immunoSEQ multiplex PCR, and TCRdb holds only the in-frame ones, with some missing. In the table there are more than 140,000 clones, 86% of which are singletons. Sequenced input: peripheral blood. These receptors were obtained from a woman aged 60-75 years with acute or convalescent COVID-19.

V and J are TRBV6-5 and TRBJ2-7, with 9 bases identical to TRBD2. Germline V gives CDR1 MNHEY, CDR2 SVGAGI. Unmatched junction bases numbered 5, after V lost 6 bases and J lost 2 bases. This CDR3 has 14 residues. The chain's CDR3 is CASRHRLAAYEQYF. CDR3 nucleotides: TGTGCCAGCAGACACCGACTAGCGGCCTACGAGCAGTACTTC.

This chain connects TRBV12-5 to TRBJ2-1; 9 nucleotides match TRBD1. The CDR3 spans 12 residues. V trimming: 1 base; J trimming: 12 bases; junction bases outside the gene matches: 1. Germline lookup yields CDR1 LGHNT and CDR2 FRNRAP. CDR3 sequence: CASGLGDRVQFF. The CDR3 DNA is TGTGCTAGTGGTTTGGGGGACAGGGTGCAGTTCTTC.

In DNA, the CDR3 is TGTGCCAGCAGTATATCGCGGACAGGGAGTGTGGACGAGCAGTACTTC. Translated: CASSISRTGSVDEQYF. The J gene is TRBJ2-7, the V gene TRBV6-2 or TRBV6-3; 8 positions agree with TRBD1. V lost 5 bases and J lost 5; bases outside the gene matches: 14. Germline CDR1 and CDR2: MNHEY and SVGEGT. CDR3 length: 16 amino acids.

This chain connects TRBV6-8 to TRBJ2-2; 8 nucleotides align to TRBD1. The CDR3 length is 19 residues. With 5 bases clipped from V and 0 bases from J, the junction kept 14 bases outside the gene matches. The germline CDR1 and CDR2 sequences are MNHGY and SAAAGT. The CDR3 is CASSLVSPGQASNTGELFF. The CDR3 nucleotides are TGTGCCAGCAGTCTTGTCTCACCGGGACAGGCATCGAACACCGGGGAGCTGTTTTTT.

V is TRBV19 and J is TRBJ2-1, with D possibly being TRBD2 (6 bases). From germline, CDR1 is LNHDA and CDR2 SQIVND (reference sequence). The CDR3 extends over 15 amino acids. Trimming shortened V by 0 bases and J by 4 bases, and 10 bases separated the two germline ends. CDR3 in amino acids: CASSIDRDWYNEQFF. The CDR3 DNA reads as TGTGCCAGTAGTATAGACCGGGACTGGTACAATGAGCAGTTCTTC.

This chain uses TRBV27 with TRBJ2-1, with a possible D match to TRBD2 (6 bases). Trimming took off 5 bases at V and 8 bases at J, with 19 bases between the two ends. The CDR3 runs 15 residues. CDR1 is MNHEY and CDR2 is SMNVEV in the germline V gene (reference sequence). For the CDR3, the DNA is TGTGCCAGCAGTAACCTTGGTGGGGGGATGGATGAGCAGTTCTTC. Its translation is CASSNLGGGMDEQFF.

This chain joins TRBV7-8 and TRBJ2-1, with 10 positions matching TRBD2. CDR1 SGHVS and CDR2 FQNEAQ come from the germline V gene. This CDR3 region has 15 residues. Trimming took 2 bases from V and 7 from J; bases not matched to a gene: 5. The CDR3 bases are TGTGCCAGCAGCTTACTACCTAGCGGGGGAAATGAGCAGTTCTTC. Its translation is CASSLLPSGGNEQFF.

This chain links TRBV9 with TRBJ2-3; D unclear. The germline V gene has CDR1 SGDLS and CDR2 YYNGEE. This CDR3 spans 15 amino acids. Deletions cut 3 bases from V and 4 bases from J, with 15 bases between. CDR3 protein: CASSARGGTADTQYF. CDR3 nucleotides: TGTGCCAGCAGCGCCCGAGGCGGAACCGCAGATACGCAGTATTTT.